This T cell receptor (beta chain) was documented in a study of blood T cell repertoires in COVID-19. Overall study context: The study drew acute and convalescent COVID-19 samples from the United States, Italy and Spain. T cells, B-cell-depleted T cells, or PBMCs supplied cDNA or gDNA.

Per the original methods: Quantification of nucleated cells was approximated via reference gene primer amplification. TCRdb keeps only in-frame clones here, not all; method: immunoSEQ multiplex PCR. V and J calls and clone size are given by that table; D and trimming were obtained from the DNA. The sample has around 24,000 clones; 75% to 90% are singletons. Germline V gene sequence: CDR1 MNHEY, CDR2 SMNVEV (reference sequence). CDR3 length equals 14 residues. V was clipped by 3 bases and J by 4 bases, with 10 bases between them. The clonotype originates from a human donor in a cohort sampled during active COVID-19. The V call is TRBV27, the J call TRBJ2-4, with D possibly being TRBD1 (7 bases). The sample consisted of peripheral blood. The DNA for the CDR3 is TGTGCCAGCAGTTTGGGGGGACAGAAAAACATTCAGTACTTC. Translated: CASSLGGQKNIQYF.